This T cell receptor beta chain derives from a study of shared clonotypes between healthy human individuals. Across the study: Sampling drew on donors who were a couple of women and three men aged 18 to 49. A donor's plate count was three for CD4 naive and three for CD4 memory; CD8 naive had two and CD8 memory one.

This clone was counted a few times. Splitting of each subset's genomic DNA was done evenly across several immunoSEQ plates. Original analysis: ImmunoSEQ only sent back junction sequences with no quality scores, so filtering was done differently. TCRdb's table, derived via immunoSEQ multiplex PCR, lists solely in-frame clones and lacks some. That table gives V, J and clone size, and the DNA gave D and trimming. The sample shows hundreds of thousands of clones, around 73% of them seen only once. This CDR3 comprises 17 residues. The J segment lost 6 bases and the V segment lost 5 bases, leaving 14 bases of the junction unmatched. From germline, CDR1 is LNHNV and CDR2 YYDKDF (reference sequence).

The TCR sequence derives from a woman aged 25 to 39 in good health. The chain recombines TRBV15 with TRBJ1-5; TRBD1 aligns across 9 bases. Material for sequencing was memory CD4+ T cells sorted from blood. Subset defined: CD45RA-negative fraction. The CDR3 here is CATSDPNRGRWGQPQHF. The CDR3 DNA sequence: TGTGCCACCAGCGACCCGAACAGGGGGCGCTGGGGTCAGCCCCAGCATTTT. Full variable domain (outside the CDR3, taken from reference TRBV15 and TRBJ1-5): DAMVIQNPRYQVTQFGKPVTLSCSQTLNHNVMYWYQQKSSQAPKLLFHYYDKDFNNEADTPDNFQSRRPNTSFCFLDIRSPGLGDTAMYLCATSDPNRGRWGQPQHFGDGTRLSIL.